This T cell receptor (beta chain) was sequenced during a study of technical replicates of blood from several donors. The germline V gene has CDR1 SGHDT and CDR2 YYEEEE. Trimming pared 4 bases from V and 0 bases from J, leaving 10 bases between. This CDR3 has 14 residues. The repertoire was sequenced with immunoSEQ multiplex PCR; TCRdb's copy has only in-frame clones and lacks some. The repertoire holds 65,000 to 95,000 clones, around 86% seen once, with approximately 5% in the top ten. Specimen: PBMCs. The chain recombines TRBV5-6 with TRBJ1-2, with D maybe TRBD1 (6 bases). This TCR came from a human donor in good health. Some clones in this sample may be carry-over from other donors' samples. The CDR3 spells CASSGGQSNYGYTF. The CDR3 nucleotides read TGTGCCAGCAGCGGTGGACAGTCTAACTATGGCTACACCTTC.